This T cell receptor (beta chain) is from a study of blood T cell repertoires in COVID-19. The ends were cut back, 5 bases at V and 1 base at J, with 19 bases in the middle. Germline assignment: CDR1 SGHNT and CDR2 YYREEE (reference sequence). The CDR3 has 17 residues. As processed by the authors: Nucleated cell counts were estimated from reference gene primer amplification. Libraries were prepared by immunoSEQ multiplex PCR; TCRdb keeps only in-frame clonotypes and omits some of them. Clone size and the V and J calls come from that table; the DNA yielded D and trimming. This table holds approximately 110,000 clones, around four fifths found once.

The chain combines TRBV5-4 with TRBJ2-1, with a tentative D call TRBD1 (6 bases). This clonotype was sampled from a woman aged 70 to 79 with acute or convalescent COVID-19. Sequencing was performed on peripheral blood. The CDR3 DNA reads as TGTGCCAGCAGAAAGAGTAGGATCAGGGGTTCCTACAATGAGCAGTTCTTC. Its protein is CASRKSRIRGSYNEQFF. The full variable domain, rest sourced from reference TRBV5-4 and TRBJ2-1, is ETGVTQSPTHLIKTRGQQVTLRCSSQSGHNTVSWYQQALGQGPQFIFQYYREEENGRGNFPPRFSGLQFPNYSSELNVNALELDDSALYLCASRKSRIRGSYNEQFFGPGTRLTVL.